Shown below are 8 T cell receptor beta chains from a single sample sequenced in a study of shared clonotypes between healthy human individuals. Produced via immunoSEQ multiplex PCR; TCRdb's table is partial and in-frame only. The sample carries 1,500,000 or so clones, around 97% recorded once. Material for sequencing was naive CD4+ T cells sorted from blood. As to subset: CD45RA+ positively selected. The receptor set was obtained from a man aged 25 to 40 in good health.

The chain employs TRBV7-9 and TRBJ2-1; D gene unclear. The CDR3 has 14 amino acids. Germline V gene lookup returns CDR1 SEHNR and CDR2 FQNEAQ (reference sequence). V was pared by 1 base and J by 11 bases, with 15 bases between. CDR3 protein: CASSLELVVPKQFF. The CDR3, as DNA: TGTGCCAGCAGCTTAGAGTTAGTGGTGCCTAAGCAGTTCTTC. The full variable domain, completed using reference TRBV7-9 and TRBJ2-1, is DTGVSQNPRHKITKRGQNVTFRCDPISEHNRLYWYRQTLGQGPEFLTYFQNEAQLEKSRLLSDRFSAERPKGSFSTLEIQRTEQGDSAMYLCASSLELVVPKQFFGPGTRLTVL.

This clone was seen only once. V usage is TRBV7-2 and J usage is TRBJ2-3; the D is unclear. Germline assignment: CDR1 SGHTA and CDR2 FQGNSA. The V and J ends lost 0 bases and 2 bases respectively, with 12 bases between them. The CDR3 totals 16 residues. The CDR3 region is CASSLAPRIITDTQYF. CDR3 in DNA: TGTGCCAGCAGCTTAGCACCTCGAATAATCACAGATACGCAGTATTTT. The full variable domain, with the rest looked up from reference TRBV7-2 and TRBJ2-3, is GAGVSQSPSNKVTEKGKDVELRCDPISGHTALYWYRQSLGQGLEFLIYFQGNSAPDKSGLPSDRFSAERTGGSVSTLTIQRTQQEDSAVYLCASSLAPRIITDTQYFGPGTRLTVL.

The chain uses TRBV5-4 and TRBJ1-4; D call uncertain. The V gene lost 2 bases and the J gene lost 4 bases, with 9 bases spanning the gap. The CDR3 is 14 residues long. Germline V lookup: CDR1 SGHNT, CDR2 YYREEE (reference sequence). The CDR3 coding sequence is TGTGCCAGCAGCTTATCACAGAATAATGAAAAACTGTTTTTT. Amino acid sequence: CASSLSQNNEKLFF.

The chain is built from TRBV20-1 and TRBJ2-5; D is uncertain. Germline CDR1 DFQATT, CDR2 SNEGSKA (reference sequence). Trimming took 6 bases from V and 2 from J, leaving 7 bases between them. This CDR3 is built from 11 residues. The CDR3: CSAVSQETQYF. In nucleotides, the CDR3 is TGCAGTGCAGTTTCTCAAGAGACCCAGTACTTC.

The rearrangement uses TRBV27 and TRBJ2-7, with TRBD1 matching over 7 bases. Unmatched junction bases numbered 7, after V lost 3 bases and J lost 5 bases. CDR1 and CDR2 (germline): MNHEY, SMNVEV (reference sequence). CDR3 length: 14 amino acids. In DNA, the CDR3 is TGTGCCAGCAGTTTCGATGGGACAGAGAACGAGCAGTACTTC. The encoded protein is CASSFDGTENEQYF.

The V call is TRBV5-4, the J call TRBJ2-3; TRBD1 might be the D (6 bases). The germline gives CDR1 SGHNT, CDR2 YYREEE (reference sequence). V was trimmed by 4 bases and J by 0 bases, leaving 15 bases between them. The CDR3 has 16 amino acids. The CDR3 loop is CASSGEQGTSTDTQYF. DNA for the CDR3: TGTGCCAGCAGCGGGGAACAGGGCACTAGCACAGATACGCAGTATTTT. Complete variable domain (other parts from reference TRBV5-4 and TRBJ2-3): ETGVTQSPTHLIKTRGQQVTLRCSSQSGHNTVSWYQQALGQGPQFIFQYYREEENGRGNFPPRFSGLQFPNYSSELNVNALELDDSALYLCASSGEQGTSTDTQYFGPGTRLTVL.

The gene calls are TRBV7-6 and TRBJ2-5; D ambiguous. The V end was cut by 5 bases, the J end by 4 bases, with 11 bases between. Germline V lookup: CDR1 SGHVS, CDR2 FNYEAQ. The CDR3 extends over 13 amino acids. The CDR3 reads CASSPLVRETQYF. The CDR3 DNA sequence: TGTGCCAGCAGCCCCCTGGTCCGAGAGACCCAGTACTTC. Full variable domain (rest looked up from reference TRBV7-6 and TRBJ2-5): GAGVSQSPRYKVTKRGQDVALRCDPISGHVSLYWYRQALGQGPEFLTYFNYEAQQDKSGLPNDRFSAERPEGSISTLTIQRTEQRDSAMYRCASSPLVRETQYFGPGTRLLVL.

The chain joins TRBV5-1 to TRBJ2-3; D perhaps matches TRBD2 (6 bases). Trimming removed 0 bases from V and 2 bases from J, with 13 bases in between. The CDR3 is made up of 16 amino acids. The germline CDR1 and CDR2 sequences are SGHRS and YFSETQ. The CDR3 region has the DNA TGCGCCAGCAGCTTGGCCGGGGGTTCGGACACAGATACGCAGTATTTT. Translating gives CASSLAGGSDTDTQYF.